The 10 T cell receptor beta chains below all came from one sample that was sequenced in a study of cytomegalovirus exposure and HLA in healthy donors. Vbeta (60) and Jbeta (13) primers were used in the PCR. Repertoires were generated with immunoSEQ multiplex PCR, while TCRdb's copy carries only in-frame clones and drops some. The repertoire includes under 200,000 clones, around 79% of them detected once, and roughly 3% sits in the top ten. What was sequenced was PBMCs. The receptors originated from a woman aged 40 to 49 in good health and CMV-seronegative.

The CDR3 sequence: CASNLLGQYNEKLFF. The CDR3 nucleotides read TGTGCCAGCAACCTACTGGGGCAGTATAATGAAAAACTGTTTTTT. The chain joins TRBV5-5 to TRBJ1-4, with a tentative D call TRBD1 (5 bases). This CDR3 has 15 residues. Germline assignment: CDR1 SGHKS and CDR2 YYEKEE (reference sequence). Trimming cost V 6 bases and J 4 bases, with 16 bases left between them.

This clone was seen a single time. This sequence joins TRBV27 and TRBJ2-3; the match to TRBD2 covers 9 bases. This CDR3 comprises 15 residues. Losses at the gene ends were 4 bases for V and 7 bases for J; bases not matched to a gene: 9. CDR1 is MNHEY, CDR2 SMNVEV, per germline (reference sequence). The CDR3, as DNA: TGTGCCAGCAGTTCGGCCGTTAGCGGGGGTTATACGCAGTATTTT. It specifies CASSSAVSGGYTQYF.

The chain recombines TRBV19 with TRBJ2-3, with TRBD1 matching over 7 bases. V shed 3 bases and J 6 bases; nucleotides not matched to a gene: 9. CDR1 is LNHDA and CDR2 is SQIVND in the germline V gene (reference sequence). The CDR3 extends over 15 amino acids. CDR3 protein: CASSIRGRDEDTQYF. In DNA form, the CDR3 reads TGTGCCAGTAGTATTAGGGGGCGCGATGAGGATACGCAGTATTTT.

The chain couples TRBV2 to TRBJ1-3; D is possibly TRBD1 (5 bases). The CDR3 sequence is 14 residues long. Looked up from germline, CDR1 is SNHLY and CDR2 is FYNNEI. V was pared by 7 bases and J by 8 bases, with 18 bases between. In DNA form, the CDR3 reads TGTGCCAGCAAGTTCGGTGCGGGGGGTCACACCATATATTTT. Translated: CASKFGAGGHTIYF.

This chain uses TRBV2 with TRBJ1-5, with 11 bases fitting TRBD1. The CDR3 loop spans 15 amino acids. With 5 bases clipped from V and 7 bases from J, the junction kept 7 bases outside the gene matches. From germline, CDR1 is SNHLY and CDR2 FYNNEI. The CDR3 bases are TGTGCCAGCAGTAGAGAGGACAGGGGGCTCCAGCCCCAGCATTTT. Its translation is CASSREDRGLQPQHF.

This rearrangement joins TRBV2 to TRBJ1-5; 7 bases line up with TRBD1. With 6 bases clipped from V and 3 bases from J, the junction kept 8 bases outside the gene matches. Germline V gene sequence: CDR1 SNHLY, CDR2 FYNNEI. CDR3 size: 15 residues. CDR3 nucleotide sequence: TGTGCCAGCAGACGAGTCGGGACAGACAATCAGCCCCAGCATTTT. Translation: CASRRVGTDNQPQHF.

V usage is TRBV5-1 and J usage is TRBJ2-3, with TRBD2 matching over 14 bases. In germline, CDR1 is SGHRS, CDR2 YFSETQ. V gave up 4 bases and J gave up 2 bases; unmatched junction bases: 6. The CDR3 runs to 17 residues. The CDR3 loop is CASSDRLAGGLTDTQYF. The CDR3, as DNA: TGCGCCAGCAGCGACCGACTAGCGGGGGGGCTCACAGATACGCAGTATTTT.

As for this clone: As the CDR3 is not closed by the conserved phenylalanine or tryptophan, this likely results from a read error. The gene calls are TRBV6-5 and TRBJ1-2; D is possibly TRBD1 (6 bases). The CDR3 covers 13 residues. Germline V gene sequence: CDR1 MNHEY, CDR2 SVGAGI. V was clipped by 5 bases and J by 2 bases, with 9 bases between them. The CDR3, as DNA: TGTGCCAGCAGTCCGGACAGAAACTATGGCTACACCCTC. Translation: CASSPDRNYGYTL.

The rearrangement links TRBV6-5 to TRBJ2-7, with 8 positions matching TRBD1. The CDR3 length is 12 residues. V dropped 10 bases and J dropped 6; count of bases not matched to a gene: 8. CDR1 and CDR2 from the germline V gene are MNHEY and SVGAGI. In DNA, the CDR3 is TGTGCCACCACAAGGACAGGGATCGAGCAGTACTTC. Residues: CATTRTGIEQYF.

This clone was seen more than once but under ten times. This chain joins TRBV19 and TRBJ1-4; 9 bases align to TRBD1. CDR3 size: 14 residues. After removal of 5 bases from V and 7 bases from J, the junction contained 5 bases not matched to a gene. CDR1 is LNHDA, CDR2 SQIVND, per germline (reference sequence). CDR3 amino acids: CASSVQGAVEKLFF. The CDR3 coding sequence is TGTGCCAGTAGTGTACAGGGGGCGGTTGAAAAACTGTTTTTT. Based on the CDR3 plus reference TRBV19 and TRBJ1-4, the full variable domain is DGGITQSPKYLFRKEGQNVTLSCEQNLNHDAMYWYRQDPGQGLRLIYYSQIVNDFQKGDIAEGYSVSREKKESFPLTVTSAQKNPTAFYLCASSVQGAVEKLFFGSGTQLSVL.